This TCR beta chain was recovered during a study of shared clonotypes between healthy human individuals. Regarding the study as a whole: In this cohort, only blood was sampled, and tissue repertoires likely differ.

With respect to this clone: Its specificity is unknown. The junction differs from germline at one of its ends, possibly a read error.

The naive CD8 population came from CD45RO-negative cells selected for CCR7, without terminally differentiated effector memory CD45RA+ cells. Replicate PCRs for sorted subsets used about 200 ng DNA; this equaled about 30,000 T cell genomes. Generated by immunoSEQ multiplex PCR, the TCRdb table keeps only in-frame clones and is missing some. Here the sample spans some 2 million clones, less than 95% being singletons. The length of the CDR3 is 10 residues. CDR1 is MNHNS and CDR2 is SASEGT in the germline V gene. The sequenced sample was naive CD8+ T cells sorted from blood. V and J are TRBV6-1 and TRBJ1-2; the D is unclear. The sequence was obtained from a man between 18 and 29 years old in good health. CDR3 sequence: CASSEAAVNF. The DNA for the CDR3 is TGTGCCAGCAGTGAAGCCGCTGTTAACTTC.